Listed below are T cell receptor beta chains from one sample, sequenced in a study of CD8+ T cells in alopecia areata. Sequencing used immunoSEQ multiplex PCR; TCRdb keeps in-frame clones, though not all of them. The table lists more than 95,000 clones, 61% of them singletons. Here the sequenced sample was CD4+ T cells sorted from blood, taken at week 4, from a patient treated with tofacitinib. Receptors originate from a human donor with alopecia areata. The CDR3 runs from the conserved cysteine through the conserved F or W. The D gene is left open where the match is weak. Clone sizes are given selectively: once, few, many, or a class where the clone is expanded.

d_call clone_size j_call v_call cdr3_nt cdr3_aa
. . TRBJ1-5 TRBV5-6 TGTGCCAGCAGCTTTCTACAGGGCCCCAGCCATTTT CASSFLQGPSHF
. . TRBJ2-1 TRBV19 TGTGCCAGTAGTTACCGAGCCGGAAACAATGAGCAGTTCTTC CASSYRAGNNEQFF
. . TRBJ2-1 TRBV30 TGTGCCTGGGAAGAGGGGCTTTGGTCCTACAATGAGCAGTTCTTC CAWEEGLWSYNEQFF
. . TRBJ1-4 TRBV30 TGTGCCTGGAGCCGGGGGATTAATGAAAAACTGTTTTTT CAWSRGINEKLFF
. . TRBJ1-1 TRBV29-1 TGCAGCGTTGAAGGACGTGACACTGAAGCTTTCTTT CSVEGRDTEAFF
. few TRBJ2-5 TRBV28 TGTGCCAGCAGTTCCGGAAATGGGGTCGGCCCTTCGGAGACCCAGTACTTC CASSSGNGVGPSETQYF
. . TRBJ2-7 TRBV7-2 TGTGCCAGCAGCTTAGGCCATCGGGCCTCCTACGAGCAGTACTTC CASSLGHRASYEQYF
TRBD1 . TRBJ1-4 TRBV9 TGTGCCAGCGGGGACAGGGTAAATGAAAAACTGTTTTTT CASGDRVNEKLFF
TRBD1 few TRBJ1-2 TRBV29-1 TGCAGCGTTGGGGGACAGGAAGGCTATGGCTACACCTTC CSVGGQEGYGYTF
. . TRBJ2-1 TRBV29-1 TGCAGCCTAGGGCCATCCTACAATGAGCAGTTCTTC CSLGPSYNEQFF
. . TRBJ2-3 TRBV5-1 TGCGCCAGCAGAATGATCACAGATACGCAGTATTTT CASRMITDTQYF
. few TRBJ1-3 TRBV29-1 TGCAGCGCCCGGACAGGAAACACCATATATTTT CSARTGNTIYF
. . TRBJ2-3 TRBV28 TGTGCCTTGGGGGAGAGGGCCACAGATACGCAGTATTTT CALGERATDTQYF
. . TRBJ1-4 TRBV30 TGTGCCTGGAGTGTTGGCTCAACAGGTCATGAAAAACTGTTTTTT CAWSVGSTGHEKLFF
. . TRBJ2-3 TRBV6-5 TGTGCCAGCAGTTGGACTGGGGGACAATTGTATTTT CASSWTGGQLYF
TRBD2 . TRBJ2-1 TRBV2 TGTGCCAGCAGTGCCCGGACTAGAATGGGGAATGAGCAGTTCTTC CASSARTRMGNEQFF
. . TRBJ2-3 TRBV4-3 TGCGCCAGCAGCCAAGACTGGAGGGATTCGCGCACAGATACGCAGTATTTT CASSQDWRDSRTDTQYF
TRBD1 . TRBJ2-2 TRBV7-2 TGTGCCAGCAGCTTAGCCCCGGGACAGGGAGGGCTGTTTTTT CASSLAPGQGGLFF
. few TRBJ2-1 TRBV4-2 TGTGCCAGCAGCCAAGATTATGGGAGGAGCTCCTACAATGAGCAGTTCTTC CASSQDYGRSSYNEQFF
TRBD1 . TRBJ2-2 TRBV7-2 TGTGCCAGCAGCCACACCCGGGACAGGGGGCGAACCGGGGAGCTGTTTTTT CASSHTRDRGRTGELFF
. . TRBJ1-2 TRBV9 TGTGCCAGCAGCTCTAGCTACTATGGCTACACCTTC CASSSSYYGYTF
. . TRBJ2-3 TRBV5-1 TGCGCCAGCAGCCCGCCCTTAACTGGGGCCGATACGCAGTATTTT CASSPPLTGADTQYF
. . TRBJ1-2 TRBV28 TGTGCCATCTCTACAGGGAACTATGGCTACACCTTC CAISTGNYGYTF
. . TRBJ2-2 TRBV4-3 TGCGCCAGCAGCCCCAGCACAAACACCGGGGAGCTGTTTTTT CASSPSTNTGELFF
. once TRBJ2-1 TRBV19 TGTGCCAGTAGTAGTTCCTTTGGGCATGAGCAGTTCTTC CASSSSFGHEQFF
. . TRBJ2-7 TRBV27 TGTGCCAGCAGGAGAAACGGCAGGGGGGATTACGAGCAGTACTTC CASRRNGRGDYEQYF
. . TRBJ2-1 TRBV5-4 TGTGCCAGCAGCTTGACGGCGGACCTAAATGAGCAGTTCTTC CASSLTADLNEQFF